Included here is one T cell receptor (beta chain) sequence, with context. Its antigen is unidentified. The data derive from a study of graft-versus-host responses after intestinal transplantation. Study at large: Among the recipients, all got anti-thymocyte globulin induction and then tacrolimus and steroids for about three years. The study, taken as a whole, reports: Levels of circulating GvH clones at their peak were associated with early post-transplant HvG declines.

Clones were sequenced by immunoSEQ multiplex PCR, and TCRdb holds only the in-frame ones, with some missing. The sample has roughly 80,000 clones; around 90% are singletons. Germline values: CDR1 MGHRA, CDR2 YSYEKL. V was clipped by 1 base and J by 3 bases, with 13 bases between them. The CDR3 is 15 residues long. The chain employs TRBV4-1 and TRBJ2-7; perhaps TRBD1 as D (5 bases). The receptor comes from a human donor who was the organ donor for an intestinal transplant. The source material was unstimulated CD8+ T cells sorted from spleen or lymph node cells, sampled before transplant. The CDR3 spells CASSQGLQELYEQYF. The CDR3 coding sequence is TGCGCCAGCAGCCAAGGGTTACAGGAACTCTACGAGCAGTACTTC.